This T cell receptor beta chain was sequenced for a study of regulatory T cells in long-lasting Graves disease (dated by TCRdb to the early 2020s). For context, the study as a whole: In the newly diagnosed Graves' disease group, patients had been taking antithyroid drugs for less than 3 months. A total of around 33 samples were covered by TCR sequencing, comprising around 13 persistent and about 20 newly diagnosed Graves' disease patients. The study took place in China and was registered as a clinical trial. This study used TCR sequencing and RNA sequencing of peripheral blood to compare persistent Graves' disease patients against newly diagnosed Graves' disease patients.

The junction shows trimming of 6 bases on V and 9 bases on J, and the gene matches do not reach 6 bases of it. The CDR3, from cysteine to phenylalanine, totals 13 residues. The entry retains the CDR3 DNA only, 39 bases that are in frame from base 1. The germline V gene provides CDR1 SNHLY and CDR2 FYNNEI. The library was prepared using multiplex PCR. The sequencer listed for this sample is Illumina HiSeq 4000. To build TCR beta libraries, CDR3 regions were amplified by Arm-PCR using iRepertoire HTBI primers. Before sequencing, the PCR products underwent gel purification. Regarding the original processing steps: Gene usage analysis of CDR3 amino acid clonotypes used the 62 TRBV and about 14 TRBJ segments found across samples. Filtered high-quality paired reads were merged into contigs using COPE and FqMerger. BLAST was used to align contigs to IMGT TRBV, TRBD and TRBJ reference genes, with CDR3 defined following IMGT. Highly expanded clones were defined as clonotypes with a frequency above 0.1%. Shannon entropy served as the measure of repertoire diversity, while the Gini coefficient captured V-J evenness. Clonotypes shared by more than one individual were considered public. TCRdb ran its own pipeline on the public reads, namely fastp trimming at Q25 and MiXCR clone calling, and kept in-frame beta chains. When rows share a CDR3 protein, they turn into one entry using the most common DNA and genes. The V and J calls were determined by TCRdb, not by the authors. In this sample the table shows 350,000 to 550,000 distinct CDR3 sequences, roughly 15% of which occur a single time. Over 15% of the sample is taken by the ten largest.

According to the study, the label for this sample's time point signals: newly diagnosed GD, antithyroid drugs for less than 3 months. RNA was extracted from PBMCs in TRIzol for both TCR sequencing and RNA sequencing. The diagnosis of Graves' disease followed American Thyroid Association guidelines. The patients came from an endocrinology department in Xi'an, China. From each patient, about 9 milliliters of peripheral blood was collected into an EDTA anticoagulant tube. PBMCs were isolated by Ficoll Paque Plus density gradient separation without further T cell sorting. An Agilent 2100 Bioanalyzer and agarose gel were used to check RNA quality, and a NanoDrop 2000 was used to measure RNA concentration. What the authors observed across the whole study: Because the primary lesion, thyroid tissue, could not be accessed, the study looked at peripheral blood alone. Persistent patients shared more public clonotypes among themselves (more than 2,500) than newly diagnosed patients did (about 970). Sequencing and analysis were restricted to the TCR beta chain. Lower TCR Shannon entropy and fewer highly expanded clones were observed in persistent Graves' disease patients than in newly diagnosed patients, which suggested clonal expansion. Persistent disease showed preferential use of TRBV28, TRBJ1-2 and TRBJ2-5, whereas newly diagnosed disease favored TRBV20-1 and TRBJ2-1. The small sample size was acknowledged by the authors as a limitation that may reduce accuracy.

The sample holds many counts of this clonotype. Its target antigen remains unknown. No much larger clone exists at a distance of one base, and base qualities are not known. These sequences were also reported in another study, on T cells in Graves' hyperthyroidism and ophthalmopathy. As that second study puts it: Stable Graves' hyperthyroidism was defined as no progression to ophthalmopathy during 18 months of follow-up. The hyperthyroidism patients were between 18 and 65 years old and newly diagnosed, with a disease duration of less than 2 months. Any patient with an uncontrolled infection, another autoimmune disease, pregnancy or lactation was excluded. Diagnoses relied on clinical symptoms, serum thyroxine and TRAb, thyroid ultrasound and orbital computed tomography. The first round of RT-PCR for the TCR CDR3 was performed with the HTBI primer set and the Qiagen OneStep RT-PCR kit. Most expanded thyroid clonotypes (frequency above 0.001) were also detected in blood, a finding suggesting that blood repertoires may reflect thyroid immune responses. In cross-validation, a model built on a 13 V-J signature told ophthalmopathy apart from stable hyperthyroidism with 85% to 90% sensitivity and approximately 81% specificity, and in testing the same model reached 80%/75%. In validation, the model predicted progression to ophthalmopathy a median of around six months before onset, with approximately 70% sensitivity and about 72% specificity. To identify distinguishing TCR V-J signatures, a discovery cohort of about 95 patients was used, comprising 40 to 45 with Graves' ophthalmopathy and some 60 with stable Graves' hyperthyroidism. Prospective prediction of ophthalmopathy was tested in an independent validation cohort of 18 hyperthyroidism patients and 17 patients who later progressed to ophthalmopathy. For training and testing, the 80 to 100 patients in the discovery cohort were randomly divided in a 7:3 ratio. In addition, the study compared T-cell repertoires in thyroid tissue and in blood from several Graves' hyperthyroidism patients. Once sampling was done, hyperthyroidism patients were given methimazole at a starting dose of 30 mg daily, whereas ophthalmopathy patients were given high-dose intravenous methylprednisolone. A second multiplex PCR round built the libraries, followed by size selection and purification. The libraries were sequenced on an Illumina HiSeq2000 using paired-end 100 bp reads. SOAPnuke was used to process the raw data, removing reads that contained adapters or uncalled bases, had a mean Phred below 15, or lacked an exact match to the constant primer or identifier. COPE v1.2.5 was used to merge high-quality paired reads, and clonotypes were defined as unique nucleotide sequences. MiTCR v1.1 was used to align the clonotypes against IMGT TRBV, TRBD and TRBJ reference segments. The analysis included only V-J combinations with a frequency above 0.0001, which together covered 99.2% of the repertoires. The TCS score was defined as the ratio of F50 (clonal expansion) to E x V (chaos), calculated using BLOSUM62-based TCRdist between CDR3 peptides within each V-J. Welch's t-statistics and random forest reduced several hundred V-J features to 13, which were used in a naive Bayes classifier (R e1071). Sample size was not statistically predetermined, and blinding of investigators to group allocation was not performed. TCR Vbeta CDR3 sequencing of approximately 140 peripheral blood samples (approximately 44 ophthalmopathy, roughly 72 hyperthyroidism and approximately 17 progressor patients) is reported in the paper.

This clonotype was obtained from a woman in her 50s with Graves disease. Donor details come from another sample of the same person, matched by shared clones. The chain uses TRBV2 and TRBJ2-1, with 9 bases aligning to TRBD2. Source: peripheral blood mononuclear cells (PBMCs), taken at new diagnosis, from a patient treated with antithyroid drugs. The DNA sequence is TGTGCCAGCAGGGCTAGCGGGATTGGTGAGCAGTTCTTC. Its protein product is CASRASGIGEQFF.